The clone carrying this TCR beta chain was counted once. This specimen belongs to a study of blood T cell repertoires in COVID-19. About the study: COVID-19 samples, acute and convalescent, were from the United States, Italy and Spain. T cells, B-cell-depleted T cells, or PBMCs provided the cDNA or gDNA that served as material.

Followed over time, Seattle patients had been enrolled while infection was active. Authors' analysis steps: Nucleated cell counts were estimated from reference gene primer amplification. Only in-frame clones appear in the TCRdb table, and some are missing; sequencing was by immunoSEQ multiplex PCR. That table furnishes V, J and clone size, whereas the DNA furnished D and trimming. The sample comprises nearly 110,000 clones, about 79% of which are singletons, and roughly 6.2% rests with the top ten. The V end lost 7 bases, the J end lost 0 bases, and 18 bases lay between the germline ends. The germline V gene has CDR1 SNHLY and CDR2 FYNNEI. The CDR3 contains 16 residues.

This sequence joins TRBV2 and TRBJ1-2, with D perhaps matching TRBD1 (5 bases). This clonotype originated in an elderly man with COVID-19, enrolled during active disease. Sequencing was done on a sample of peripheral blood. CDR3 protein: CASKFGPTDTNYGYTF. The DNA of the CDR3 is TGTGCCAGCAAATTTGGGCCGACAGATACTAACTATGGCTACACCTTC.